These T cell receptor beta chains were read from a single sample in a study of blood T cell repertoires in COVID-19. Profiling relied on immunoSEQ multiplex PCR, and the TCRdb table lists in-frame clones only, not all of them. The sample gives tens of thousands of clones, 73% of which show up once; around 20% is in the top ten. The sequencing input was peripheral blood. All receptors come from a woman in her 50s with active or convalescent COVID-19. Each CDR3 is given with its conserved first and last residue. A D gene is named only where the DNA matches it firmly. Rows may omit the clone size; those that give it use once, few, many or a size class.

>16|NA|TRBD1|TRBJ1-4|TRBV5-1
TGCGCCAGCAGTCCTGGGGGGACAGGGGTTAATGAAAAACTGTTTTTT
CASSPGGTGVNEKLFF
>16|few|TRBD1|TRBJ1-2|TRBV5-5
TGTGCCAGCAGCTTGGTTGGGACAGCCGGTAGCTATGGCTACACCTTC
CASSLVGTAGSYGYTF
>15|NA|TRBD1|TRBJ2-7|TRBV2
TGTGCCAGCAGTGTACTCGGACAGGGAGGCAACGAGCAGTACTTC
CASSVLGQGGNEQYF
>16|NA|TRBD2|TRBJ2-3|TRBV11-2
TGTGCCAGCAGCTTAGATCGGGGACTAGCGACAGATACGCAGTATTTT
CASSLDRGLATDTQYF
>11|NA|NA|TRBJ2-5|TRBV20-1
TGCAGTGCTAGAGCTCAAGAGACCCAGTACTTC
CSARAQETQYF
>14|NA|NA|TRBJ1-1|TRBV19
TGTGCCAGTAGTATCGCGACATACGACACTGAAGCTTTCTTT
CASSIATYDTEAFF
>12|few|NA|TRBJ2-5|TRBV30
TGTGCCTGGAGTAGGGGAAGAGAGACCCAGTACTTC
CAWSRGRETQYF
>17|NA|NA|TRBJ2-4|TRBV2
TGTGCCAGCAGTGAAGCGTTTACGGTGTCGGTCGAAAACATTCAGTACTTC
CASSEAFTVSVENIQYF
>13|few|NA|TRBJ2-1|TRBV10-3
TGTGCCATCAGTGTCGAACTCGACAATGAGCAGTTCTTC
CAISVELDNEQFF
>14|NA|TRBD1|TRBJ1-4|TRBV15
TGTGCCACCAGCAGTGGGACAGGGAGGGAAAAACTGTTTTTT
CATSSGTGREKLFF
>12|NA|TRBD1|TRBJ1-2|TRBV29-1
TGCAGCGTTGAAGACAGGGGGCTCGGCTACACCTTC
CSVEDRGLGYTF
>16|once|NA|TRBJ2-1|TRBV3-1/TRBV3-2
TGTGCCAGCAGCCTAGGTCCCGGGTCCTCCTACAATGAGCAGTTCTTC
CASSLGPGSSYNEQFF
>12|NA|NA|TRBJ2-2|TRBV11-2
TGTGCCAGCAGCTTTATATCCGGGGAGCTGTTTTTT
CASSFISGELFF
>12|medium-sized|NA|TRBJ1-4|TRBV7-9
TGTGCCAGCAGCTCTGGCGGTGAAAAACTGTTTTTT
CASSSGGEKLFF
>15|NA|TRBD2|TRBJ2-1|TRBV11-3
TGTGCCAGCAGCCCCGGGACTAGCGTAGAGAATGAGCAGTTCTTC
CASSPGTSVENEQFF
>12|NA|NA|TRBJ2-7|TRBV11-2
TGTGCCAGCAGCCCCCCTTATTACGAGCAGTACTTC
CASSPPYYEQYF
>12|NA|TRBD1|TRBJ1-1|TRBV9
TGTGCCAGCAGCCGGGACAGGCCTGAAGCTTTCTTT
CASSRDRPEAFF
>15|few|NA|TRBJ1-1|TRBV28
TGTGCCAGCAGATATAGAGGTCGGTCGGACACTGAAGCTTTCTTT
CASRYRGRSDTEAFF
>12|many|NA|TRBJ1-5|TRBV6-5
TGTGCCAGCAGACAGCACAATCAGCCCCAGCATTTT
CASRQHNQPQHF
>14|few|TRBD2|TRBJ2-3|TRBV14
TGTGCCAGCAGCCCTAGCGGAGCGCAGAATACGCAGTATTTT
CASSPSGAQNTQYF
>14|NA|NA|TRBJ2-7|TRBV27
TGTGCCAGCAGTTTAGGGGACACCACCTACGAGCAGTACTTC
CASSLGDTTYEQYF
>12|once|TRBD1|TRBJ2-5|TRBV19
TGTGCCAGTAGGGGACAGCAAGAGACCCAGTACTTC
CASRGQQETQYF
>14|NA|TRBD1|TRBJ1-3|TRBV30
TGTGCCTGGAGTGTCGTGGGACAGCTTTTAACCATATATTTT
CAWSVVGQLLTIYF
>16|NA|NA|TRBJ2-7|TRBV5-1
TGCGCCAGCAGCTTGGCCACAGGGACACTAACCTACGAGCAGTACTTC
CASSLATGTLTYEQYF